This entry lists 19 T cell receptor beta chains sequenced from one sample in a study of OX40 agonist ivuxolimab in advanced cancers. Assay: immunoSEQ multiplex PCR; the TCRdb copy retains only in-frame clones and omits some. The sample carries 65,000 to 95,000 clones, 80% to 95% recorded once. The source material was CD4+ or CD8+ T cells sorted from blood, sampled in a trial of the OX40 agonist ivuxolimab. The receptors were gathered from an adult with an advanced solid tumor such as melanoma, head and neck, liver or kidney cancer.

The genes are TRBV6-5 and TRBJ1-1; TRBD1 agrees at 8 bases. The junction had 4 bases not matched to a gene; V was cut back by 5 bases and J by 8 bases. The CDR3 extends over 12 amino acids. Germline V lookup: CDR1 MNHEY, CDR2 SVGAGI. CDR3 sequence: CASSHGQGEAFF. CDR3 coding DNA: TGTGCCAGCAGTCACGGACAGGGCGAAGCTTTCTTT.

This clone was recorded once. This chain uses TRBV9 with TRBJ2-7, with 8 bases lining up with TRBD2. J gave up 2 bases and V 0 bases, and 1 base lay outside the gene matches. This CDR3 is built from 14 residues. Germline assignment: CDR1 SGDLS and CDR2 YYNGEE. The CDR3 DNA follows: TGTGCCAGCAGCGTAGACGGGGGGGCCTACGAGCAGTACTTC. Translating gives CASSVDGGAYEQYF.

This chain joins TRBV4-1 and TRBJ2-2; D may be TRBD2 (6 bases). Trimming stripped 4 bases from V and 7 bases from J, with 16 bases between. The CDR3 is made up of 15 amino acids. Per the germline V gene, CDR1 is MGHRA and CDR2 is YSYEKL. CDR3 coding DNA: TGCGCCAGCAGCCGGGGACTGGCTGCGGACGGGGAGCTGTTTTTT. It is translated as CASSRGLAADGELFF.

The table lists this clone with a count of one. For the CDR3, the DNA is TGTGCCAGCAGCCTTCAGCTCATGAACACTGAAGCTTTCTTT. Protein sequence: CASSLQLMNTEAFF. V and J are TRBV11-2 and TRBJ1-1; D not resolved. Trimming removed 5 bases from V and 0 bases from J, with 10 bases in between. The CDR3 sequence is 14 residues long. Germline V gene data show CDR1 as SGHAT and CDR2 as FQNNGV.

V gene TRBV27 combines with J gene TRBJ2-4; D unresolved. Germline CDR1 and CDR2: MNHEY and SMNVEV (reference sequence). The V end was cut by 4 bases, the J end by 0 bases, with 10 bases between. This CDR3 contains 15 residues. CDR3 bases: TGTGCCAGCAGTTCGCCCCGGTTAGCCAAAAACATTCAGTACTTC. This sequence encodes CASSSPRLAKNIQYF.

This clone was observed once. The chain links TRBV11-2 to TRBJ1-5; no definite D call. V dropped 3 bases and J dropped 3 bases, with 6 bases sitting between them. Germline V gives CDR1 SGHAT, CDR2 FQNNGV. The CDR3 contains 13 residues. The CDR3 bases are TGTGCCAGCAGCTTTGCGACCAATCAGCCCCAGCATTTT. Translated: CASSFATNQPQHF.

The chain links TRBV6-1 to TRBJ1-1; D possibly corresponds to TRBD1 (6 bases). Germline lookup yields CDR1 MNHNS and CDR2 SASEGT. The CDR3 is 17 residues long. V was pared by 3 bases and J by 0 bases, with 17 bases between. CDR3 loop: CASSEDSRRPMNTEAFF. CDR3 coding DNA: TGTGCCAGCAGTGAGGACAGTCGAAGACCAATGAACACTGAAGCTTTCTTT.

This sequence joins TRBV7-3 and TRBJ2-7; 9 bases agree with TRBD1. The germline V gene encodes CDR1 SGHTA and CDR2 FQGTGA. The CDR3 extends over 16 amino acids. J lost 4 bases, V lost 3 bases, and 10 bases had no gene match. This CDR3 reads CASSLGQGNPAYEQYF. The CDR3 nucleotides are TGTGCCAGCAGCTTGGGACAGGGAAACCCAGCTTACGAGCAGTACTTC.

The rearrangement uses TRBV29-1 and TRBJ1-2; 9 bases are shared with TRBD1. With 7 bases clipped from V and 8 bases from J, the junction kept 8 bases outside the gene matches. The CDR3 totals 12 residues. Germline values: CDR1 SQVTM, CDR2 ANQGSEA. CDR3 region: CSATQGAEGYTF. Here the CDR3 DNA reads TGCAGCGCGACACAGGGGGCTGAAGGCTACACCTTC.

The V call is TRBV5-1, the J call TRBJ1-1, with D tentatively TRBD1 (5 bases). In germline, CDR1 is SGHRS, CDR2 YFSETQ. Trimming stripped 0 bases from V and 1 base from J, with 10 bases between. The CDR3 totals 15 residues. The CDR3 DNA reads TGCGCCAGCAGCTTGGTCGGGACGGGGAACACTGAAGCTTTCTTT. It translates to CASSLVGTGNTEAFF.

The chain couples TRBV18 to TRBJ1-2; no reliable D call. The CDR3 is made up of 11 amino acids. Deletions cut 6 bases from V and 8 bases from J, with 10 bases between. Germline loops: CDR1 KGHSH, CDR2 LQKENI. This CDR3 reads CASSRLGGYTF. The CDR3 nucleotides are TGTGCCAGCTCCCGTCTTGGGGGCTACACCTTC.

The chain recombines TRBV7-9 with TRBJ2-3, with 9 positions matching TRBD1. The ends lost 7 bases at V and 0 bases at J; junction bases unmatched: 14. The CDR3 runs to 18 residues. Germline CDR1 reads SEHNR; CDR2 reads FQNEAQ (reference sequence). The CDR3 bases are TGTGCCAGCACCGGATGGGTGTGGACAGGGGCTAGCACAGATACGCAGTATTTT. Protein sequence: CASTGWVWTGASTDTQYF.

CDR3 sequence (DNA): TGTGCCAGCAGCGTCTACACCGGGGAGCTGTTTTTT. Residues: CASSVYTGELFF. This sequence joins TRBV9 and TRBJ2-2; no reliable D call. V was cut by 2 bases and J by 3 bases, with 2 bases left in between. The CDR3 is made up of 12 amino acids. Germline V gives CDR1 SGDLS, CDR2 YYNGEE.

This chain joins TRBV15 and TRBJ2-7; D may correspond to TRBD1 or TRBD2 (5 bases each). CDR3 length equals 15 residues. Germline V gene sequence: CDR1 LNHNV, CDR2 YYDKDF (reference sequence). V gave up 0 bases and J gave up 1 base, with 10 bases separating them. The CDR3 coding sequence is TGTGCCACCAGCAGAGAGGGGGAACCTTCCTACGAGCAGTACTTC. Amino acid sequence: CATSREGEPSYEQYF.

The sample holds one count of this clone. The DNA of the CDR3 is TGTGCCAGCAGCGAACATCAGGGGAACACTGAAGCTTTCTTT. This gives the protein CASSEHQGNTEAFF. The rearrangement uses TRBV9 and TRBJ1-1; possible D gene TRBD1, 5 bases. The CDR3 runs 14 residues. Germline lookup yields CDR1 SGDLS and CDR2 YYNGEE. V was clipped by 3 bases and J by 1 base, with 10 bases between them.

This clone occurred once. CDR3 residues: CASSIGTDYNEQFF. In DNA, the CDR3 is TGTGCCAGCAGCATCGGGACCGACTACAATGAGCAGTTCTTC. The chain is built from TRBV5-4 and TRBJ2-1; D tentatively reads TRBD1 or TRBD2 (5 bases each). Germline CDR1 is SGHNT and CDR2 is YYREEE (reference sequence). The CDR3 totals 14 residues. V was shortened by 4 bases and J by 3 bases, with 11 bases between the two germline ends.

The chain joins TRBV4-3 to TRBJ2-1, with D unresolved. Germline lookup yields CDR1 LGHNA and CDR2 YSLEER. The CDR3 has 13 amino acids. V dropped 2 bases and J dropped 9 bases, with 11 bases sitting between them. In DNA, the CDR3 is TGCGCCAGCAGCCAATTCGGAGAGAGTGAGCAGTTCTTC. Its protein product is CASSQFGESEQFF.

This sequence joins TRBV6-4 and TRBJ2-1; the match to TRBD2 covers 9 bases. The CDR3 totals 17 residues. Germline V CDR1 and CDR2: MRHNA, SNTAGT. Losses at the gene ends were 3 bases for V and 0 bases for J; bases not matched to a gene: 6. The CDR3 spells CASSDQSSGASYNEQFF. For the CDR3, the DNA is TGTGCCAGCAGTGATCAGTCTAGCGGGGCCTCCTACAATGAGCAGTTCTTC.

The chain couples TRBV27 to TRBJ2-7; TRBD1 matches 7 bases. This CDR3 is 12 amino acids long. The J segment lost 8 bases and the V segment lost 5 bases, leaving 6 bases of the junction unmatched. Germline V gene data show CDR1 as MNHEY and CDR2 as SMNVEV (reference sequence). CDR3 region: CASSQQGSKQYF. CDR3 bases: TGTGCCAGCAGTCAACAGGGGTCGAAGCAGTACTTC.